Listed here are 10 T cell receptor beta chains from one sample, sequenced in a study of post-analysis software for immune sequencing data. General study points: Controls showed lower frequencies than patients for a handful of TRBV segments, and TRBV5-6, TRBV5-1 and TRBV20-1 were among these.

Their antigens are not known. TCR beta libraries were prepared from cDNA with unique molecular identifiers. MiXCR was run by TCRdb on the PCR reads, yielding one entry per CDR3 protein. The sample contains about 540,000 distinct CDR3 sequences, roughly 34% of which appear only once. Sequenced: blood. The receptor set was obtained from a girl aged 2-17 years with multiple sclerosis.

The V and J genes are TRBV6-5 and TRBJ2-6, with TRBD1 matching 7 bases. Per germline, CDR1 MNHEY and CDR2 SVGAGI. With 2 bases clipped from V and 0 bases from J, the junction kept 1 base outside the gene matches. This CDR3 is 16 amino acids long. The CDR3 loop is CASSYAGGSGANVLTF. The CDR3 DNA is TGTGCCAGCAGTTACGCAGGGGGCTCTGGGGCCAACGTCCTGACTTTC.

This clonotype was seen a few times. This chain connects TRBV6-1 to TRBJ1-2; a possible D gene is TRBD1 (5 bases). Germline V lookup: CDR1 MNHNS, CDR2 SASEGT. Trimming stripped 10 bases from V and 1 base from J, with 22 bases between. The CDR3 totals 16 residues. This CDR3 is CAIPFGGSSVNYGYTF. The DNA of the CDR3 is TGTGCCATACCGTTTGGGGGGTCGAGCGTTAACTATGGCTACACCTTC.

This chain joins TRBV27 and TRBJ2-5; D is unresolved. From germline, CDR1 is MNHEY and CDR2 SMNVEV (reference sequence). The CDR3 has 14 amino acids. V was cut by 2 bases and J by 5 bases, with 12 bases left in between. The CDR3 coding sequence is TGTGCCAGCAGTTTAATCGGGCCTAGGGAGACCCAGTACTTC. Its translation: CASSLIGPRETQYF.

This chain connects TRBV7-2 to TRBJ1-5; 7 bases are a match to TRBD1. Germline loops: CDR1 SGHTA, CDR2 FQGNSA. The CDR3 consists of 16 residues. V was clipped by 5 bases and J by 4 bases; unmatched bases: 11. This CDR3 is CASSPQQGLGNQPQHF. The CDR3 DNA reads TGTGCCAGCAGCCCCCAACAGGGGTTAGGGAATCAGCCCCAGCATTTT.

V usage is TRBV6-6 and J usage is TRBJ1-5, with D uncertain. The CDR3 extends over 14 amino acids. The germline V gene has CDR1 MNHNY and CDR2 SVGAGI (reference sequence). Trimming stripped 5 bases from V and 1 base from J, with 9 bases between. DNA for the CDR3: TGTGCCAGCAGTCGACTGGAAAGCAATCAGCCCCAGCATTTT. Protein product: CASSRLESNQPQHF.

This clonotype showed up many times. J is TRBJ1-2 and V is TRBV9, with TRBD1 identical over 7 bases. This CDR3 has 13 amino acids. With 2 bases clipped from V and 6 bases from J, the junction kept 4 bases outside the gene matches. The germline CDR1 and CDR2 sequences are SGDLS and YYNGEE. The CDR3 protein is CASSVRQGDGYTF. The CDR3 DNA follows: TGTGCCAGCAGCGTTCGGCAGGGGGATGGCTACACCTTC.

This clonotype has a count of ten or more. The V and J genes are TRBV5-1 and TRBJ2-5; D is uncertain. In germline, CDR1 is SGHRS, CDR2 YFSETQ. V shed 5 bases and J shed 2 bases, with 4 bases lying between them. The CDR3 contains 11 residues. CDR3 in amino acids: CASSEQETQYF. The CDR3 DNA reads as TGCGCCAGCAGTGAACAAGAGACCCAGTACTTC.

CDR3: CASSLGLTGGTEAFF. The CDR3 DNA reads as TGTGCCAGCAGCTTGGGACTAACAGGAGGCACTGAAGCTTTCTTT. The V call is TRBV7-9, the J call TRBJ1-1, with D possibly matching TRBD1 (5 bases). V was cut by 3 bases and J by 4 bases, with 15 bases left in between. CDR1 and CDR2 from the germline V gene are SEHNR and FQNEAQ (reference sequence). The CDR3 spans 15 residues.

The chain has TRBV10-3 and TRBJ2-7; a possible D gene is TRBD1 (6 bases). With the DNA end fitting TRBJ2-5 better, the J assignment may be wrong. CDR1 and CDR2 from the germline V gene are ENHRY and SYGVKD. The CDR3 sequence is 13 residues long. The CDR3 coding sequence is TGTGCCATCAGCAATACAGGGAGAGAGACCCAGTACTTC. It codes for CAISNTGRETQYF.

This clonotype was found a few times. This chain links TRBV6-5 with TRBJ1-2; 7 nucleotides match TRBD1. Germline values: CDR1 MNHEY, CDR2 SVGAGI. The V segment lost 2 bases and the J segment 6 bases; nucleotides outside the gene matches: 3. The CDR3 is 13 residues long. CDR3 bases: TGTGCCAGCAGTTACGATGACAGGGATGGCTACACCTTC. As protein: CASSYDDRDGYTF.